This entry describes one TCR beta chain. Its specificity is not known. V trimming: 5 bases; J trimming: 3 bases; junction bases outside the gene matches: 4. Looked up from germline, CDR1 is SGHAT and CDR2 is FQNNGV. The CDR3 totals 15 residues. This specimen belongs to a study of T cell responses to AZD1222 COVID-19 vaccine. Study in general: Analysis merged second doses at about 4 or about 12 weeks. Findings and caveats of the study: Reportedly, nearly half of unique spike TCRs recognized epitopes outside B.1.351/B.1.1.7 mutations. After the peak T cell response, and only then, were repertoires sampled.

The protocol was immunoSEQ multiplex PCR, while the TCRdb copy is restricted to in-frame clones and leaves out a portion. The sample includes 67,000 or so clones, roughly 84% of them seen just once. Sample: peripheral blood, taken on day 0 of AZD1222 vaccination. V and J are TRBV11-2 and TRBJ2-2; 9 bases align to TRBD1. This sequence originates from an adult in good health. The CDR3 is CASSQTGGYTGELFF. CDR3 DNA: TGTGCCAGCAGCCAGACAGGGGGGTACACCGGGGAGCTGTTTTTT.